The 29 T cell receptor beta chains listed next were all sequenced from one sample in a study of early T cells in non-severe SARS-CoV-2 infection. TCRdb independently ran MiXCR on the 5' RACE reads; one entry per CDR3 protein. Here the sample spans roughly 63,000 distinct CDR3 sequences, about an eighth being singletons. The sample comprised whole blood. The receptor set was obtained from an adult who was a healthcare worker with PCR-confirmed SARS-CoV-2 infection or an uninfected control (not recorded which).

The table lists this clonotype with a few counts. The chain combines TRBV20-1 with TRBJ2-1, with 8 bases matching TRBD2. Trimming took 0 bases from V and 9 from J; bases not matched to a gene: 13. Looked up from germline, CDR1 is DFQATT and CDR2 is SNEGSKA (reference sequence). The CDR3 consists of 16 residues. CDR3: CSARDKAGVILSEQFF. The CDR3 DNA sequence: TGCAGTGCTAGAGATAAAGCGGGAGTCATTTTGAGTGAGCAGTTCTTC.

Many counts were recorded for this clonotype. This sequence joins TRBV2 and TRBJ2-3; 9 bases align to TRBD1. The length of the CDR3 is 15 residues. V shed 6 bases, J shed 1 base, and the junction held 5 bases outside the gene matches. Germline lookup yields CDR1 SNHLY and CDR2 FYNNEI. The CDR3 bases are TGTGCCAGCAGCGCCAGGACAGGGGGCACAGATACGCAGTATTTT. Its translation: CASSARTGGTDTQYF. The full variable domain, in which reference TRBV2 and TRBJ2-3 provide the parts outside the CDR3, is EPEVTQTPSHQVTQMGQEVILRCVPISNHLYFYWYRQILGQKVEFLVSFYNNEISEKSEIFDDQFSVERPDGSNFTLKIRSTKLEDSAMYFCASSARTGGTDTQYFGPGTRLTVL.

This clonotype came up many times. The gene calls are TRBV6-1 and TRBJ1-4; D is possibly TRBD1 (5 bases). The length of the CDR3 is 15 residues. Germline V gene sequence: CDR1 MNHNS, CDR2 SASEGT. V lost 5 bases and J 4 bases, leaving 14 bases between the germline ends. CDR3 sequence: CASSTGTVGNEKLFF. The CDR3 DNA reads TGTGCCAGCAGTACGGGGACGGTCGGTAATGAAAAACTGTTTTTT.

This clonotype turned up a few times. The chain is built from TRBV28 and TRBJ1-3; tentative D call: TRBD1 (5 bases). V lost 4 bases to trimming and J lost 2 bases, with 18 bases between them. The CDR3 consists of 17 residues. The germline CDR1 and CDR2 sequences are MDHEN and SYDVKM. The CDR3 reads CASSSPRGREAGNTIYF. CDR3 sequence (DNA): TGTGCCAGCAGTTCCCCCCGGGGCCGAGAAGCTGGAAACACCATATATTTT.

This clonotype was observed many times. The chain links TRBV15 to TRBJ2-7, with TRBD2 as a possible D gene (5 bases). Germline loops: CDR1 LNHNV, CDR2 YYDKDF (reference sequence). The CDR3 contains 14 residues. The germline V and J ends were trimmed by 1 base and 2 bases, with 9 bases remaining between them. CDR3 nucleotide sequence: TGTGCCACCAGCAGAGGTAGCGATGCCTACGAGCAGTACTTC. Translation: CATSRGSDAYEQYF.

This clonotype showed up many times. The CDR3 DNA follows: TGTGCCAGCAGTTTCGGGCAGAACACTGAAGCTTTCTTT. This gives the protein CASSFGQNTEAFF. The rearrangement uses TRBV12-3 or TRBV12-4 and TRBJ1-1, with no clear D. V lost 3 bases, J lost 1 base, and 6 bases lay in between. The CDR3 extends over 13 amino acids.

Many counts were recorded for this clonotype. This chain's CDR3 is CASSLPRDSHYEQYF. CDR3 DNA: TGCGCCAGCAGCTTGCCCCGGGACAGTCACTACGAGCAGTACTTC. V usage is TRBV5-1 and J usage is TRBJ2-7; 7 nucleotides agree with TRBD1. The CDR3 loop spans 15 amino acids. In germline, CDR1 is SGHRS, CDR2 YFSETQ. Germline trimming cut 1 base from V and 3 bases from J; bases unmatched to any gene: 7.

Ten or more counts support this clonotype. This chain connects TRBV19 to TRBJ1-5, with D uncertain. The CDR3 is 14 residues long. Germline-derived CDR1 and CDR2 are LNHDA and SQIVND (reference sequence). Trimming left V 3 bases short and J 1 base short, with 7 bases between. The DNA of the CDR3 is TGTGCCAGTAGTATCCGGGGAAGCAATCAGCCCCAGCATTTT. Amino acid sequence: CASSIRGSNQPQHF.

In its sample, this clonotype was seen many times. CDR3 nucleotide sequence: TGTGCCAGCAGCCAAGACGTGGGAACCTACAATGAGCAGTTCTTC. This translates into CASSQDVGTYNEQFF. This chain connects TRBV14 to TRBJ2-1; D remains unclear. Germline-derived CDR1 and CDR2 are SGHDN and FVKESK. Trimming shortened V by 0 bases and J by 2 bases, and 8 bases separated the two germline ends. This CDR3 has 15 residues.

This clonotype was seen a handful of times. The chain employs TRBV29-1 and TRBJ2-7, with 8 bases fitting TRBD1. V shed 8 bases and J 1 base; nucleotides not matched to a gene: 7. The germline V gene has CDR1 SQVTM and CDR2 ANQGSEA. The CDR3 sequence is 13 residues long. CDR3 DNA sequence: TGCAGCATCCGGACAGGGAATTCCTACGAGCAGTACTTC. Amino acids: CSIRTGNSYEQYF.

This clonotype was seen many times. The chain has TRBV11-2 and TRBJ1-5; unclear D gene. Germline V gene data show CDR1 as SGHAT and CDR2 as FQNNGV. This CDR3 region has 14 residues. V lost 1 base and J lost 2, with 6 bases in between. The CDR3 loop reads CASSLARRNQPQHF. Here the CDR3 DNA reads TGTGCCAGCAGCTTAGCCAGACGCAATCAGCCCCAGCATTTT.

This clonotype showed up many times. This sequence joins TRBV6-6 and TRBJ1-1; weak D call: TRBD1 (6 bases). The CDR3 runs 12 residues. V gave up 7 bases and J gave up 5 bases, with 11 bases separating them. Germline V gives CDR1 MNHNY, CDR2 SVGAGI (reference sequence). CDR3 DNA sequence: TGTGCCAGCATAGGGGGTCGGACTGAAGCTTTCTTT. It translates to CASIGGRTEAFF.

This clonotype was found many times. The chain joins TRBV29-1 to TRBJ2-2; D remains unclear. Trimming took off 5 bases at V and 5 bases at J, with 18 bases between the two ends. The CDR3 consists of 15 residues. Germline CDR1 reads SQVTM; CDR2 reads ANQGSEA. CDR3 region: CSVFTANGRTGELFF. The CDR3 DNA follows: TGCAGCGTTTTTACAGCGAATGGAAGGACCGGGGAGCTGTTTTTT.

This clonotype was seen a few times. The CDR3 bases are TGTGCCAGCACCCGAGAGGGCGGGGGGACCTACGAGCAGTACTTC. This codes for CASTREGGGTYEQYF. This rearrangement joins TRBV28 to TRBJ2-7; 8 bases are a match to TRBD2. V was clipped by 7 bases and J by 2 bases; unmatched bases: 10. From germline, CDR1 is MDHEN and CDR2 SYDVKM. This CDR3 contains 15 residues.

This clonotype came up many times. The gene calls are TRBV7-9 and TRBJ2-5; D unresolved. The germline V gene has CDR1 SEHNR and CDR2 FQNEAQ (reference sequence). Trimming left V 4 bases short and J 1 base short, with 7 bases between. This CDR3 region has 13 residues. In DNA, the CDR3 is TGTGCCAGCAGCTCGCGAGGCCAAGAGACCCAGTACTTC. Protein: CASSSRGQETQYF.

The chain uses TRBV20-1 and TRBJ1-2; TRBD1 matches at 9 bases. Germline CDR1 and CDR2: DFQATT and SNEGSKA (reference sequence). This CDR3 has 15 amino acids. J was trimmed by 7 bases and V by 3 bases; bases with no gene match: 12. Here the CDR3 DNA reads TGCAGTGCTAGTAGTCCCACGGGACAGGGCTCTGGCTACACCTTC. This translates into CSASSPTGQGSGYTF.

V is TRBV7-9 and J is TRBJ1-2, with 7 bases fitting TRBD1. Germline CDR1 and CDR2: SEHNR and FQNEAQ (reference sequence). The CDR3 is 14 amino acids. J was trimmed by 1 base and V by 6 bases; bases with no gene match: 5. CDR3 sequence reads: CASSPGTVNYGYTF. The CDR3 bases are TGTGCCAGCAGTCCTGGGACAGTTAACTATGGCTACACCTTC.

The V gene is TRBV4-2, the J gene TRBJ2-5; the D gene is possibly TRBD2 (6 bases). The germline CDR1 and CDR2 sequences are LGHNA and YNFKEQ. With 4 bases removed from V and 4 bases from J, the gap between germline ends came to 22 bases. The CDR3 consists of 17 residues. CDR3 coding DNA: TGTGCCAGCAGCCTCAAGGTGGGGGGAGGAATAGGAGAGACCCAGTACTTC. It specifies CASSLKVGGGIGETQYF.

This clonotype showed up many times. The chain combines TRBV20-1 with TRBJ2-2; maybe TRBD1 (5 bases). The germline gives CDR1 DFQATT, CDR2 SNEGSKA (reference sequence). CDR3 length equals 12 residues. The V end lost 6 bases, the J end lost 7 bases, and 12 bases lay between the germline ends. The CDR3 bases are TGCAGTGCCAAACAGGCGGTCGGGGAGCTGTTTTTT. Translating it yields CSAKQAVGELFF.

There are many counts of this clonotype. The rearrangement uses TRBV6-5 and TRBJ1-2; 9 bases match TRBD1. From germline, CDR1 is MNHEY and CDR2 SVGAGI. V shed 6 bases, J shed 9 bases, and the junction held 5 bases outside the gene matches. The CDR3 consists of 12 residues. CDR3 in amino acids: CASSPGQGRYTF. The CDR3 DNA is TGTGCCAGCAGCCCCGGACAGGGGCGCTACACCTTC.

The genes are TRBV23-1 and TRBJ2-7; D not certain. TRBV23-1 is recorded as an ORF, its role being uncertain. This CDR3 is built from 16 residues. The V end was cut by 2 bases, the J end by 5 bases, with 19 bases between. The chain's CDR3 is CASSQPRQDLGHEQYF. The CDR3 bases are TGCGCCAGCAGTCAACCCCGCCAGGATTTGGGCCACGAGCAGTACTTC.

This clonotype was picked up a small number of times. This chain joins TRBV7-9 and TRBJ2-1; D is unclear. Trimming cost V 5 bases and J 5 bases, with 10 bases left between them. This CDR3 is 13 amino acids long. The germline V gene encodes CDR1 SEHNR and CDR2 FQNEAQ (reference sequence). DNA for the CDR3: TGTGCCAGCAGCCCCGAAGTCAACAATGAGCAGTTCTTC. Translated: CASSPEVNNEQFF.

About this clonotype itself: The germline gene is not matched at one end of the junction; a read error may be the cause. CDR3 residues: CTSSLVIWGEAFF. DNA of the CDR3: TGTACCAGCAGCTTGGTTATATGGGGTGAAGCTTTCTTT. This chain joins TRBV5-5 and TRBJ1-1; D remains unclear. The CDR3 consists of 13 residues. Germline V gene lookup returns CDR1 SGHKS and CDR2 YYEKEE (reference sequence).

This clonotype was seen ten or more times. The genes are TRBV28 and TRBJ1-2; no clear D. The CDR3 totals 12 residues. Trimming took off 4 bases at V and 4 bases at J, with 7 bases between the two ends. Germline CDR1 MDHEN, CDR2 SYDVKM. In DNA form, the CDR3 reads TGTGCCAGCAGTTCCCAGGCCTATGGCTACACCTTC. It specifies CASSSQAYGYTF.

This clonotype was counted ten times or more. As DNA, the CDR3 is TGTGCCAGCAGCTGGCCTGGGGATAGCGGGCCCGGTGATACGCAGTATTTT. Its translation: CASSWPGDSGPGDTQYF. The V and J genes are TRBV7-3 and TRBJ2-3; 7 bases are shared with TRBD2. CDR3 size: 17 residues. The trim removed 4 bases at V and 6 bases at J, leaving 16 bases unmatched. Germline CDR1 reads SGHTA; CDR2 reads FQGTGA.

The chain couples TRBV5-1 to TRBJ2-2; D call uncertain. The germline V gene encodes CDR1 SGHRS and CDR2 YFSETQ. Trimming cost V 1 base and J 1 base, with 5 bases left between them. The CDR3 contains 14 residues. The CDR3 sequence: CASSLSQNTGELFF. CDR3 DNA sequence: TGCGCCAGCAGCTTGTCCCAGAACACCGGGGAGCTGTTTTTT.

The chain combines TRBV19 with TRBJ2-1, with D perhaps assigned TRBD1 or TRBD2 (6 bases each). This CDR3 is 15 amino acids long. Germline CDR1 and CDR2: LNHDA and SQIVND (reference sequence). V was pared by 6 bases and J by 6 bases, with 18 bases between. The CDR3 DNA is TGTGCCAGTAGCCAGGGGAGGACTGGCGTCAATGAGCAGTTCTTC. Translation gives CASSQGRTGVNEQFF.

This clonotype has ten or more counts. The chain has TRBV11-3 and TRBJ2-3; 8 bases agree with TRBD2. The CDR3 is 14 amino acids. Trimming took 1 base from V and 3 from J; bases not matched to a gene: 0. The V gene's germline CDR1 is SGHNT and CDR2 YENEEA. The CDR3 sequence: CASSLGLATDTQYF. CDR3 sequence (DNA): TGTGCCAGCAGCTTAGGACTAGCGACAGATACGCAGTATTTT.

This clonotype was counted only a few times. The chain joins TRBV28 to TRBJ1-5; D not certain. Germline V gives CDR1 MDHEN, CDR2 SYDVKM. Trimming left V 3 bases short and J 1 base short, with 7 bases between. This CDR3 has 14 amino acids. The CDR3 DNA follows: TGTGCCAGCAGTTTTTACGAAAGCAATCAGCCCCAGCATTTT. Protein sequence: CASSFYESNQPQHF.